Below, 10 T cell receptor beta chains from the same sample are listed, as sequenced in a study of blood T cell repertoires in COVID-19. Assay used: immunoSEQ multiplex PCR; TCRdb lists only in-frame clones, some missing. Among tens of thousands of clones listed, more than 70% were seen once. What was sequenced was peripheral blood. Receptor source: a woman aged 80 or older with acute or convalescent COVID-19.

This clone showed up just once. This rearrangement joins TRBV2 to TRBJ1-4, with D unclear. With 5 bases removed from V and 0 bases from J, the gap between germline ends came to 10 bases. This CDR3 contains 15 residues. The V gene's germline CDR1 is SNHLY and CDR2 FYNNEI. The CDR3 sequence is CASSTDKATNEKLFF. Written as DNA, the CDR3 is TGTGCCAGCAGTACAGACAAGGCAACTAATGAAAAACTGTTTTTT. The full variable domain, its missing parts supplied by reference TRBV2 and TRBJ1-4, is EPEVTQTPSHQVTQMGQEVILRCVPISNHLYFYWYRQILGQKVEFLVSFYNNEISEKSEIFDDQFSVERPDGSNFTLKIRSTKLEDSAMYFCASSTDKATNEKLFFGSGTQLSVL.

This chain connects TRBV20-1 to TRBJ2-1, with unresolved D. V gave up 3 bases and J gave up 5 bases, with 14 bases separating them. Germline CDR1 is DFQATT and CDR2 is SNEGSKA (reference sequence). The length of the CDR3 is 14 residues. Here the CDR3 reads CSASPLGTNNEQFF. The CDR3 bases are TGCAGTGCTAGTCCCCTAGGAACAAACAATGAGCAGTTCTTC.

This clone was counted between two and nine times. V gene TRBV24-1 combines with J gene TRBJ2-5, with TRBD1 matching over 9 bases. Trimming took 5 bases from V and 5 from J; bases not matched to a gene: 8. This CDR3 has 15 residues. The germline V gene encodes CDR1 KGHDR and CDR2 SFDVKD. The CDR3 protein is CATSGSTGGWETQYF. As DNA, the CDR3 is TGTGCCACCAGTGGTTCGACAGGGGGTTGGGAGACCCAGTACTTC.

The chain carries TRBV12-3 or TRBV12-4 and TRBJ2-2, with 7 bases lining up with TRBD1. The CDR3 length is 12 residues. After removal of 6 bases from V and 7 bases from J, the junction contained 2 bases not matched to a gene. CDR3 sequence: CASRQGDGELFF. For the CDR3, the DNA is TGTGCCAGCAGGCAGGGGGACGGGGAGCTGTTTTTT.

The genes are TRBV3-1 (or the pseudogene TRBV3-2) and TRBJ2-5, with 7 bases fitting TRBD2. With V trimmed by 9 bases and J by 5 bases, 9 bases remained unmatched. CDR3 length: 13 residues. CDR1 and CDR2 (germline): LGHDT, YNNKEL (reference sequence). CDR3 protein: CASVTSPGETQYF. The CDR3, as DNA: TGTGCCAGTGTGACTAGCCCCGGGGAGACCCAGTACTTC.

The chain links TRBV5-1 to TRBJ2-1; no clear D. Trimming took off 0 bases at V and 4 bases at J, with 8 bases between the two ends. Germline values: CDR1 SGHRS, CDR2 YFSETQ. This CDR3 has 14 residues. The CDR3 region is CASSLASGYNEQFF. The CDR3 region has the DNA TGCGCCAGCAGCTTGGCCTCAGGTTACAATGAGCAGTTCTTC. The variable domain in full, with the rest retrieved from reference TRBV5-1 and TRBJ2-1, is KAGVTQTPRYLIKTRGQQVTLSCSPISGHRSVSWYQQTPGQGLQFLFEYFSETQRNKGNFPGRFSGRQFSNSRSEMNVSTLELGDSALYLCASSLASGYNEQFFGPGTRLTVL.

This clone was detected a few times. The chain has TRBV2 and TRBJ1-1; no clear D gene. Between the trimmed V and J ends, which lost 6 bases and 0 bases, there was a span of 8 bases. This CDR3 is built from 13 residues. Per the germline V gene, CDR1 is SNHLY and CDR2 is FYNNEI. CDR3 sequence: CASRDLMNTEAFF. The CDR3 nucleotides are TGTGCCAGCAGGGACTTAATGAACACTGAAGCTTTCTTT.

J is TRBJ1-4 and V is TRBV4-1, with TRBD1 identical over 10 bases. Germline assignment: CDR1 MGHRA and CDR2 YSYEKL. J gave up 10 bases and V 1 base, and 3 bases lay outside the gene matches. The CDR3 is made up of 14 amino acids. CDR3: CASSQGQGALKLFF. The CDR3 DNA is TGCGCCAGCAGCCAAGGACAGGGGGCGTTAAAACTGTTTTTT.

The CDR3 DNA reads TGTGCCAGCAGTTTGTCGGTGAATCAGCCCCAGCATTTT. It yields the protein CASSLSVNQPQHF. The chain carries TRBV6-6 and TRBJ1-5; D is uncertain. V was cut by 4 bases and J by 4 bases, with 8 bases left in between. Germline values: CDR1 MNHNY, CDR2 SVGAGI (reference sequence). The CDR3 runs to 13 residues.

This sequence joins TRBV5-1 and TRBJ1-6; D gene unclear. CDR3 size: 14 residues. V lost 6 bases to trimming and J lost 8 bases, with 15 bases between them. Germline assignment: CDR1 SGHRS and CDR2 YFSETQ. In nucleotides, the CDR3 is TGCGCCAGCAAGGAGGGAGGGCATGATTCACCCCTCCACTTT. Translating it yields CASKEGGHDSPLHF. Full variable domain (outside the CDR3, taken from reference TRBV5-1 and TRBJ1-6): KAGVTQTPRYLIKTRGQQVTLSCSPISGHRSVSWYQQTPGQGLQFLFEYFSETQRNKGNFPGRFSGRQFSNSRSEMNVSTLELGDSALYLCASKEGGHDSPLHFGNGTRLTVT.